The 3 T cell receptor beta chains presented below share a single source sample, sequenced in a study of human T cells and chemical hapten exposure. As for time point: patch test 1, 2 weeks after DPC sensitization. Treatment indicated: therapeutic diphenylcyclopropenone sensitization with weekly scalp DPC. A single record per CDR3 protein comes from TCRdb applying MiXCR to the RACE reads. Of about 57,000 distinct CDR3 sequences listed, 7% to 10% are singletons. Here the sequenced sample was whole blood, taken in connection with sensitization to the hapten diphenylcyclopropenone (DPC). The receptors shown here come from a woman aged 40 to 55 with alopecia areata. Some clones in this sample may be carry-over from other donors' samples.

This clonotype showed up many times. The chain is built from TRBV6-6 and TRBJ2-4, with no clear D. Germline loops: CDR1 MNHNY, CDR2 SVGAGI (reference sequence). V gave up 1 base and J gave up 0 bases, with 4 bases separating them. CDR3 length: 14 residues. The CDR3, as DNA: TGTGCCAGCAGTTACTTACTAGCCAAAAACATTCAGTACTTC. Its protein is CASSYLLAKNIQYF.

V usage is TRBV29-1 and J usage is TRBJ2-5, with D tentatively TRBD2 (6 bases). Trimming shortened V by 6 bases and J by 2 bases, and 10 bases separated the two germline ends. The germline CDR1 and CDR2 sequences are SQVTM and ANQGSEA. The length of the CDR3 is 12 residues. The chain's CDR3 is CSVGGLQETQYF. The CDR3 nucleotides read TGCAGCGTGGGGGGACTGCAAGAGACCCAGTACTTC. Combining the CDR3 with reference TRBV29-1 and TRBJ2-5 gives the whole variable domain SAVISQKPSRDICQRGTSLTIQCQVDSQVTMMFWYRQQPGQSLTLIATANQGSEATYESGFVIDKFPISRPNLTFSTLTVSNMSPEDSSIYLCSVGGLQETQYFGPGTRLLVL.

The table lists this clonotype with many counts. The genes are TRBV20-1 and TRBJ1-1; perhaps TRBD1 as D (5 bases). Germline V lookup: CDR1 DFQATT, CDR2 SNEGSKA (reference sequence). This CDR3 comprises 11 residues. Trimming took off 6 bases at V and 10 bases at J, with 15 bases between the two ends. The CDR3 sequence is CSASEGEGAFF. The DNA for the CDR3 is TGCAGTGCATCGGAAGGGGAGGGAGCTTTCTTT.